Sequencing of this T cell receptor beta chain was carried out in a study of T cell responses to AZD1222 COVID-19 vaccine. The germline V gene has CDR1 KGHSH and CDR2 LQKENI. Deletions cut 6 bases from V and 0 bases from J, with 9 bases between. The CDR3 covers 15 residues. General observations from the study: Most donors were white British, females outnumbered males, and clonal diversity was possibly underestimated. Among AZD1222 vaccinees, only five to seven were seropositive at baseline.

The table came from immunoSEQ multiplex PCR; TCRdb's copy has only in-frame clones and leaves some out. The table lists 160,000 or so clones, 90% of them singletons. As concerns this clone: As yet, its antigen is unknown.

This chain joins TRBV18 and TRBJ2-6; the D is unclear. This clonotype was obtained from an adult in good health. The sequenced sample was peripheral blood, obtained on day 0 of AZD1222 vaccination. In DNA, the CDR3 is TGTGCCAGCTCGGCGGTGATCTCTGGGGCCAACGTCCTGACTTTC. Amino acid sequence: CASSAVISGANVLTF.